What follows describes a single TCR beta chain. Its antigen is not known. Naive CD8 cells were CD45RO-negative, positively selected for CCR7, excluding terminally differentiated effector memory CD45RA+ cells. The record originates from a study of shared clonotypes between healthy human individuals. Regarding the study as a whole: The study drew on few donors, limiting represented genetic and exposure-history diversity. Sampling covered nothing but blood. Tissue TCR repertoires likely differ from those found in blood.

Several immunoSEQ plates held equal portions of the genomic DNA taken from each subset. Data came from immunoSEQ multiplex PCR; TCRdb stores just in-frame clones and leaves some out. The data hold around 600,000 clones, with 85% to 95% observed a single time. Germline V CDR1 and CDR2: MNHEY, SVGAGI. This CDR3 comprises 13 residues. V was pared by 6 bases and J by 1 base, with 9 bases between. The chain recombines TRBV6-5 with TRBJ2-5; D is undetermined. This clonotype was obtained from a woman aged 25-40 years in good health. The specimen sequenced was naive CD8+ T cells sorted from blood. CDR3 nucleotides: TGTGCCAGCAGATTAGGCAGCCAAGAGACCCAGTACTTC. This translates into CASRLGSQETQYF.